The clone carrying this TCR beta chain occurred once. What it recognizes is unknown. The entry originates in a study of T cell responses to AZD1222 COVID-19 vaccine. In the study overall: Investigators merged groups given second doses at roughly 4 or roughly 12 weeks.

The CDR3 extends over 12 amino acids. The V end was cut by 6 bases, the J end by 2 bases, with 10 bases between. CDR1 and CDR2 from the germline V gene are SQVTM and ANQGSEA. Generated by immunoSEQ multiplex PCR, the TCRdb table keeps only in-frame clones and is missing some. Found here are 130,000 or so clones, around 84% of them singletons; the top ten hold about 22%. Findings and limits, study-wide: In the spike-specific TCR repertoire, nearly half reportedly target unmutated variant regions. No repertoire was sampled before or during the peak T cell response, only after it. White British ancestry dominated among donors, who included more females, and clonal diversity was possibly underestimated.

V and J are TRBV29-1 and TRBJ1-1; no clear D gene. This TCR was sampled from an adult in good health. The input for sequencing was peripheral blood, taken on day 0 of AZD1222 vaccination. CDR3 loop: CSVAQFNTEAFF. For the CDR3, the DNA is TGCAGCGTCGCACAGTTCAACACTGAAGCTTTCTTT.